The T cell receptor (beta chain) under discussion was sequenced for a study of cytomegalovirus exposure and HLA in healthy donors. Among the donors, all were healthy bone marrow donors. Donors showed nominal health when sampled, although they likely had unrecorded immune exposures. The study, taken as a whole, reports: Because they were indistinguishable, some V segments, including TRBV6-2 and TRBV6-3, were excluded. An assumption of roughly uniform sequencing depth across donors underlay the presence/absence analyses.

This clone was detected only once. Its antigen is still unknown. This CDR3 spans 18 amino acids. V lost 3 bases and J lost 0; bases outside the gene matches: 9. Germline CDR1 SGHRS, CDR2 YFSETQ. Both 60 Vbeta primers and 13 Jbeta primers went into the PCR. Using immunoSEQ multiplex PCR, the repertoire was profiled, and TCRdb retains in-frame clones only, with some absent. The sample has 100,000 to 120,000 clones, around 80% seen once; the top ten hold over 2.5%. This TCR came from a woman in her sixties in good health and CMV-seropositive. This rearrangement joins TRBV5-1 to TRBJ2-1; 10 bases are a match to TRBD2. The material sequenced was PBMCs. For the CDR3, the DNA is TGCGCCAGCAGCTGGGGATCTAGCGGGAGAGTCTCCTACAATGAGCAGTTCTTC. It is translated as CASSWGSSGRVSYNEQFF.